These 5 T cell receptor beta chains came from one sample sequenced in a study of T cells in narcolepsy. The table came from immunoSEQ multiplex PCR; TCRdb's copy has only in-frame clones and leaves some out. The table lists over 25,000 clones, approximately 82% of them singletons. Sequenced sample: CD45RA- memory CD4+ T cells from PBMCs. These receptors all stem from a human donor with narcolepsy.

The chain carries TRBV25-1 and TRBJ1-6; possibly TRBD1 for D (5 bases). The CDR3 spans 14 residues. The V end lost 6 bases, the J end lost 7 bases, and 13 bases lay between the germline ends. Germline-derived CDR1 and CDR2 are MGHDK and SYGVNS. In nucleotides, the CDR3 is TGTGCCAGCAGGGAGGACGGACAAAATTCACCCCTCCACTTT. Translating gives CASREDGQNSPLHF.

J is TRBJ1-2 and V is TRBV21-1. TRBV21-1 is flagged as a pseudogene. The CDR3 consists of 12 residues. CDR3 coding DNA: TGTGCCAGCAGCAAAAAAATGGGGGGCTACACCTTC. As protein: CASSKKMGGYTF.

The V call is TRBV9, the J call TRBJ2-1; either TRBD1 or TRBD2 may fit D (6 bases each). Deletions cut 3 bases from V and 12 bases from J, with 16 bases between. Germline CDR1 and CDR2: SGDLS and YYNGEE. The CDR3 extends over 13 amino acids. The CDR3 nucleotides are TGTGCCAGCAGCGCCACAAACGGGGGCTGGCAGTTCTTC. It encodes CASSATNGGWQFF.

This clone was found once. The rearrangement links TRBV9 to TRBJ1-1, with 8 nucleotides matching TRBD1. Looked up from germline, CDR1 is SGDLS and CDR2 is YYNGEE. The CDR3 has 16 amino acids. The J segment lost 11 bases and the V segment lost 0 bases, leaving 15 bases of the junction unmatched. Here the CDR3 reads CASSVAPQGANWPAFF. The CDR3 DNA sequence: TGTGCCAGCAGCGTAGCTCCCCAGGGGGCGAACTGGCCGGCTTTCTTT.

Relative to its sample, this clone is medium-sized (0.01 to 0.1%). The rearrangement links TRBV7-2 to TRBJ1-1, with a tentative D call TRBD1 (5 bases). The ends were cut back, 6 bases at V and 8 bases at J, with 25 bases in the middle. The V gene's germline CDR1 is SGHTA and CDR2 FQGNSA. The CDR3 sequence is 16 residues long. CDR3 residues: CASRPKGDLKVSEAFF. Here the CDR3 DNA reads TGTGCCAGCAGACCAAAAGGGGACCTAAAAGTCTCGGAAGCTTTCTTT.